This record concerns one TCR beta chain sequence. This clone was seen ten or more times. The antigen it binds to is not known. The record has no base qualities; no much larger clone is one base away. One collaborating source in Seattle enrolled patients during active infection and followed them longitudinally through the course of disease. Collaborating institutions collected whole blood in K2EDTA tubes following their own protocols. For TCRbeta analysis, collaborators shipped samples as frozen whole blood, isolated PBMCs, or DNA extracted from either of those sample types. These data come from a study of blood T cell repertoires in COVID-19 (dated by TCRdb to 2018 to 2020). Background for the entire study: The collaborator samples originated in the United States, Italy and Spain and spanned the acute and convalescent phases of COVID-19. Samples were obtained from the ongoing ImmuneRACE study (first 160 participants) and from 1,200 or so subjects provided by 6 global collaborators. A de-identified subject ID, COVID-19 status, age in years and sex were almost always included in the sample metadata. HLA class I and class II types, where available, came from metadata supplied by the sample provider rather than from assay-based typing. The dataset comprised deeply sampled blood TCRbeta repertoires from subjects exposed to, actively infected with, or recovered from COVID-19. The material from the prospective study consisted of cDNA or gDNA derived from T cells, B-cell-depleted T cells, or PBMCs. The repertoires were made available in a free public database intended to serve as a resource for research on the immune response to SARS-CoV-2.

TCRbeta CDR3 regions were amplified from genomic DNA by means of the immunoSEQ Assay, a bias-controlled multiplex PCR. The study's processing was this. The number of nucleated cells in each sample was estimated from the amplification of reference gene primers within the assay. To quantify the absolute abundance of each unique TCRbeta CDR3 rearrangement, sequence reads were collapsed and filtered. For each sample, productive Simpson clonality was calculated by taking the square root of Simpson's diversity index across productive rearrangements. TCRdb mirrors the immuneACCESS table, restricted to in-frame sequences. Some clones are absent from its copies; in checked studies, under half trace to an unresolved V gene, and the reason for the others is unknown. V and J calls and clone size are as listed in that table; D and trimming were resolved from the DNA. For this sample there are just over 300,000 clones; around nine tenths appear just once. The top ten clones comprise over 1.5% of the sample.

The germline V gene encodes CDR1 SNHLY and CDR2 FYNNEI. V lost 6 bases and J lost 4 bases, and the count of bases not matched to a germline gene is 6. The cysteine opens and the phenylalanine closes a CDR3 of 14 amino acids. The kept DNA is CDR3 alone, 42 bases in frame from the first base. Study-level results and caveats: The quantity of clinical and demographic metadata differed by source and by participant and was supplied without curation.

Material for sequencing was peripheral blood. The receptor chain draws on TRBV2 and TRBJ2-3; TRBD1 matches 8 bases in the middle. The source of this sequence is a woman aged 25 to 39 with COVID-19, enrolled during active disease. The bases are TGTGCCAGCAGACCAGGACAGGGTCCAGATACGCAGTATTTT. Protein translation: CASRPGQGPDTQYF. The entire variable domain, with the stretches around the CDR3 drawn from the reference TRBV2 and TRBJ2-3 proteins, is EPEVTQTPSHQVTQMGQEVILRCVPISNHLYFYWYRQILGQKVEFLVSFYNNEISEKSEIFDDQFSVERPDGSNFTLKIRSTKLEDSAMYFCASRPGQGPDTQYFGPGTRLTVL.